This entry describes one T cell receptor beta chain. Its antigen is not known. TRB cDNA libraries were made by UMI-labeled 5' RACE. With the 5' RACE reads reprocessed, TCRdb shows one record per CDR3 protein and no DNA. This sample's table reports about 86,000 distinct CDR3 sequences. This entry is derived from a study of CXCR3-negative and CXCR3-positive naive CD8 T cells. Findings and caveats of the study: Hydrophobicity was higher for TRB CDR3s found in CXCR3-positive naive cells than in CXCR3-negative naive cells. Because surface CD5 did not distinguish the naive subsets, TCR strength was inferred from TRB CDR3 properties.

CD45RO-CCR7+CD27+CD95- was the phenotype of naive CD8+ T cells. Germline V gene sequence: CDR1 SGHTA, CDR2 FQGNSA. CDR3 length equals 16 residues. Sequencing was carried out using naive CXCR3+ CD8+ T cells from blood. Subset denoted: CD45RO-CCR7+CD27+CD95- naive CD8+ T cells expressing CXCR3 (TNR3+). This sequence originates from a human donor in good health. Some clones in this sample may be carry-over from other donors' samples. V and J are TRBV7-2 and TRBJ2-4. This CDR3 reads CASSLDTGIAKNIQYF.